The 12 T cell receptor beta chains presented below share a single source sample, sequenced in a study of blood T cell repertoires in COVID-19. Only in-frame clones appear in the TCRdb table, and some are missing; sequencing was by immunoSEQ multiplex PCR. The sample lists 160,000 or so clones, 80% occurring once. The sample was PBMCs or T cells enriched from blood (not recorded which). These receptors all stem from an older woman who had recovered from COVID-19.

In this sample, this clone turned up once. The sample holds other DNA sequences that translate to the same CDR3. The rearrangement uses TRBV19 and TRBJ1-1; TRBD1 is a possible D gene (6 bases). Germline loops: CDR1 LNHDA, CDR2 SQIVND (reference sequence). V lost 0 bases and J 4 bases, leaving 6 bases between the germline ends. This CDR3 has 13 residues. CDR3 sequence: CASSIDRGTEAFF. DNA of the CDR3: TGTGCCAGTAGTATAGACAGGGGCACTGAAGCTTTCTTT.

This clone was detected only a few times. In the same sample, other DNA sequences code for this CDR3. The chain couples TRBV4-1 to TRBJ1-2; 8 positions agree with TRBD1. Trimming cost V 3 bases and J 2 bases; bases outside gene matches: 2. Germline-derived CDR1 and CDR2 are MGHRA and YSYEKL. The length of the CDR3 is 14 residues. As DNA, the CDR3 is TGCGCCAGCAGCCAGCACAGGGGGAACTATGGCTACACCTTC. It codes for CASSQHRGNYGYTF.

The V call is TRBV7-9, the J call TRBJ2-2; D perhaps matches TRBD1 (6 bases). Germline-derived CDR1 and CDR2 are SEHNR and FQNEAQ (reference sequence). The CDR3 sequence is 16 residues long. The ends were cut back, 3 bases at V and 2 bases at J, with 13 bases in the middle. The CDR3 spells CASSFKQGINTGELFF. In DNA, the CDR3 is TGTGCCAGCAGCTTTAAACAGGGAATAAACACCGGGGAGCTGTTTTTT.

The chain combines TRBV4-1 with TRBJ1-1; D gene unclear. Trimming stripped 4 bases from V and 5 bases from J, with 23 bases between. The CDR3 length is 17 residues. Germline V gene lookup returns CDR1 MGHRA and CDR2 YSYEKL. The CDR3: CASSPRYREREETEAFF. The CDR3 nucleotides are TGCGCCAGCAGCCCAAGATATCGGGAGAGGGAGGAAACTGAAGCTTTCTTT.

V is TRBV10-3 and J is TRBJ2-1; 8 bases line up with TRBD1. Losses at the gene ends were 0 bases for V and 9 bases for J; bases not matched to a gene: 7. Germline CDR1 ENHRY, CDR2 SYGVKD. The CDR3 covers 15 residues. In DNA form, the CDR3 reads TGTGCCATCAGTGAGTCGGAGCAGGGGGCGTTTGAGCAGTTCTTC. Amino acid sequence: CAISESEQGAFEQFF.

The chain carries TRBV5-1 and TRBJ2-1; 10 bases fit TRBD2. Germline CDR1 reads SGHRS; CDR2 reads YFSETQ. The CDR3 is 15 amino acids. V lost 5 bases, J lost 4 bases, and 6 bases stayed unmatched. The CDR3 sequence: CASSFSGGKYNEQFF. The CDR3 coding sequence is TGCGCCAGCAGTTTTAGCGGGGGGAAGTACAATGAGCAGTTCTTC.

The chain couples TRBV7-8 to TRBJ2-5, with TRBD1 as a possible D gene (6 bases). The CDR3 sequence is 16 residues long. Germline V gene lookup returns CDR1 SGHVS and CDR2 FQNEAQ. V was pared by 4 bases and J by 6 bases, with 21 bases between. CDR3 coding DNA: TGTGCCAGCAGCTCTGGGGGCAGCTGGGCCGTGCAGACCCAGTACTTC. Translated, it gives CASSSGGSWAVQTQYF.

The genes are TRBV19 and TRBJ1-4; TRBD1 is a possible D gene (6 bases). Germline V gene data show CDR1 as LNHDA and CDR2 as SQIVND (reference sequence). CDR3 length: 14 amino acids. The V end lost 3 bases, the J end lost 8 bases, and 13 bases lay between the germline ends. In DNA, the CDR3 is TGTGCCAGTAGTATCCGGACAGCCTACGAAAAACTGTTTTTT. Its protein product is CASSIRTAYEKLFF.

V gene TRBV19 combines with J gene TRBJ1-1; 9 bases fit TRBD1. V shed 7 bases, J shed 1 base, and the junction held 4 bases outside the gene matches. In germline, CDR1 is LNHDA, CDR2 SQIVND (reference sequence). CDR3 size: 14 residues. The CDR3 protein is CASTLGQGNTEAFF. The CDR3 region has the DNA TGTGCCAGTACCTTGGGACAGGGGAACACTGAAGCTTTCTTT.

The V and J genes are TRBV19 and TRBJ2-5; perhaps TRBD1 as D (5 bases). The V and J ends lost 3 bases and 3 bases respectively, with 17 bases between them. The CDR3 consists of 16 residues. Germline V gene data show CDR1 as LNHDA and CDR2 as SQIVND (reference sequence). This CDR3 is CASSMKKGKEKETQYF. As DNA, the CDR3 is TGTGCCAGTAGTATGAAGAAGGGGAAGGAGAAAGAGACCCAGTACTTC.

This rearrangement joins TRBV13 to TRBJ2-4; 14 bases match TRBD2. Trimming took 5 bases from V and 0 from J; bases not matched to a gene: 3. This CDR3 has 17 amino acids. Germline V lookup: CDR1 PRHDT, CDR2 FYEKMQ (reference sequence). Here the CDR3 reads CASSRGLAGGAKNIQYF. The CDR3, as DNA: TGTGCCAGCAGCCGAGGACTAGCGGGGGGAGCCAAAAACATTCAGTACTTC.

The chain joins TRBV19 to TRBJ1-5, with TRBD1 matching over 8 bases. Trimming cost V 5 bases and J 5 bases; bases outside gene matches: 8. The CDR3 covers 15 residues. Germline loops: CDR1 LNHDA, CDR2 SQIVND (reference sequence). The CDR3 bases are TGTGCCAGTAGTCGAGATACAGGGGGACATCAGCCCCAGCATTTT. Translating it yields CASSRDTGGHQPQHF.